These 29 T cell receptor beta chains were all obtained from the same sample, sequenced in a study of blood T cells in healthy people across ages. Next came a second PCR, run for about 6 to 12 cycles, which used a sample-barcoded 5' primer along with a J-beta primer mix. TCRdb ran MiXCR on the 5' RACE reads and lists one entry per CDR3 protein. The sample has hundreds of thousands of distinct CDR3 sequences, 45% to 65% seen once. Sequencing was performed on blood. These receptors all come from a man between 60 and 75 years old in good health.

The chain joins TRBV6-5 to TRBJ2-3; tentatively, D is TRBD1 or TRBD2 (5 bases each). Germline V gives CDR1 MNHEY, CDR2 SVGAGI. The CDR3 spans 15 residues. Between the trimmed V and J ends, which lost 6 bases and 5 bases, there was a span of 18 bases. In DNA form, the CDR3 reads TGTGCCAGCAGGCTATGGGACCAGGGCGAAGATACGCAGTATTTT. Translating gives CASRLWDQGEDTQYF.

This chain connects TRBV9 to TRBJ2-3, with D perhaps matching TRBD1 or TRBD2 (6 bases each). V dropped 4 bases and J dropped 6 bases, with 21 bases sitting between them. The CDR3 contains 16 residues. In germline, CDR1 is SGDLS, CDR2 YYNGEE. The CDR3 sequence: CASSFGGGQRGDTQYF. The CDR3 nucleotides read TGTGCCAGCAGCTTCGGAGGGGGGCAACGAGGGGATACGCAGTATTTT.

The chain joins TRBV7-6 to TRBJ2-3, with TRBD2 matching over 14 bases. CDR3 length: 17 amino acids. Germline-derived CDR1 and CDR2 are SGHVS and FNYEAQ. Trimming removed 4 bases from V and 1 base from J; junction bases left unmatched: 4. This chain's CDR3 is CASSSGLAGEGTDTQYF. The CDR3 DNA reads as TGTGCCAGCAGCTCGGGACTAGCGGGAGAGGGCACAGATACGCAGTATTTT. The variable domain in full, with the rest retrieved from reference TRBV7-6 and TRBJ2-3, is GAGVSQSPRYKVTKRGQDVALRCDPISGHVSLYWYRQALGQGPEFLTYFNYEAQQDKSGLPNDRFSAERPEGSISTLTIQRTEQRDSAMYRCASSSGLAGEGTDTQYFGPGTRLTVL.

The chain has TRBV20-1 and TRBJ1-1; 9 bases are a match to TRBD1. The CDR3 consists of 15 residues. Per the germline V gene, CDR1 is DFQATT and CDR2 is SNEGSKA (reference sequence). The junction had 8 bases not matched to a gene; V was cut back by 0 bases and J by 6 bases. The CDR3 DNA reads as TGCAGTGCTAGAGACTCCGGACAGGGGAGGTCTGAAGCTTTCTTT. Translated, it gives CSARDSGQGRSEAFF.

This clonotype was detected many times. The J gene is TRBJ2-1, the V gene TRBV4-1; no clear D gene. Germline V lookup: CDR1 MGHRA, CDR2 YSYEKL. The V gene lost 1 base and the J gene lost 3 bases, with 7 bases spanning the gap. The CDR3 loop spans 14 amino acids. The CDR3 spells CASSQGADYNEQFF. CDR3 coding DNA: TGCGCCAGCAGCCAAGGGGCTGACTACAATGAGCAGTTCTTC.

This clonotype was detected many times. The gene calls are TRBV13 and TRBJ2-5; 12 bases match TRBD2. V shed 1 base, J shed 2 bases, and the junction held 5 bases outside the gene matches. The germline V gene encodes CDR1 PRHDT and CDR2 FYEKMQ (reference sequence). The CDR3 is 17 amino acids. CDR3 sequence (DNA): TGTGCCAGCAGCTTAGTGGGACTAGCGGGTGATCAAGAGACCCAGTACTTC. Its protein product is CASSLVGLAGDQETQYF.

With respect to this clonotype: Its ends do not fully match the called genes, so a read error is possible. The rearrangement uses TRBV11-3 and TRBJ2-2, with 9 bases identical to TRBD1. From germline, CDR1 is SGHNT and CDR2 YENEEA. CDR3 length equals 16 residues. The CDR3 DNA reads as TGTGCCAGCAGCTCCCGGACAGGGGTCGGCACCGGGGAGCCGTTTTTT. This translates into CASSSRTGVGTGEPFF.

In this sample, this clonotype turned up once. J is TRBJ2-4 and V is TRBV10-2; 8 positions match TRBD1. From germline, CDR1 is WSHSY and CDR2 SAAADI. V was clipped by 5 bases and J by 15 bases; unmatched bases: 15. The CDR3 has 14 amino acids. The CDR3 coding sequence is TGCGCCAGCAGTAAATCTCGGGGGACAGGCCTTCGGTACTTC. As protein: CASSKSRGTGLRYF.

This clonotype occurred once. The chain joins TRBV18 to TRBJ2-5; D is possibly TRBD1 or TRBD2 (5 bases each). The J call may not be correct, given that the DNA end is closer to TRBJ2-7. Germline CDR1 KGHSH, CDR2 LQKENI. This CDR3 contains 15 residues. DNA for the CDR3: TGTGCCAGCTCACCCCGGGGACCCCCACCCTACGAGCAGTACTTC. Encoded protein: CASSPRGPPPYEQYF.

This rearrangement joins TRBV10-3 to TRBJ2-7; 7 bases match TRBD1. Germline V gives CDR1 ENHRY, CDR2 SYGVKD. The CDR3 is 15 amino acids. V shed 5 bases and J 1 base; nucleotides not matched to a gene: 8. The CDR3 bases are TGTGCCATCAGTCCCTCGACAGGGTTGTCCTACGAGCAGTACTTC. This encodes CAISPSTGLSYEQYF.

This clonotype was seen a handful of times. This chain uses TRBV5-1 with TRBJ1-2, with no clear D. CDR1 and CDR2 from the germline V gene are SGHRS and YFSETQ. Between the trimmed V and J ends, which lost 4 bases and 2 bases, there was a span of 21 bases. The CDR3 totals 17 residues. This CDR3 is CASSQRAGQPDNYGYTF. The CDR3 bases are TGCGCCAGCAGCCAAAGGGCCGGGCAGCCAGACAACTATGGCTACACCTTC.

This clonotype was observed at least ten times. The chain has TRBV11-2 and TRBJ2-5; TRBD2 matches at 7 bases. CDR3 length: 13 amino acids. The V and J ends lost 5 bases and 5 bases, in that order; junction bases with no gene match: 5. Germline V gene lookup returns CDR1 SGHAT and CDR2 FQNNGV. The CDR3 is CASSRTSYETQYF. CDR3 in DNA: TGTGCCAGCAGCCGGACTAGTTATGAGACCCAGTACTTC. The full variable domain, in which reference TRBV11-2 and TRBJ2-5 provide the parts outside the CDR3, is EAGVAQSPRYKIIEKRQSVAFWCNPISGHATLYWYQQILGQGPKLLIQFQNNGVVDDSQLPKDRFSAERLKGVDSTLKIQPAKLEDSAVYLCASSRTSYETQYFGPGTRLLVL.

The V call is TRBV10-3, the J call TRBJ1-3; tentatively, D is TRBD1 (5 bases). Germline CDR1 ENHRY, CDR2 SYGVKD. With 6 bases removed from V and 0 bases from J, the gap between germline ends came to 12 bases. The CDR3 totals 15 residues. The DNA for the CDR3 is TGTGCCATCAGGACCAGGGAGAGCTCTGGAAACACCATATATTTT. Encoded protein: CAIRTRESSGNTIYF.

This clonotype was recorded once. J is TRBJ1-1 and V is TRBV7-2, with D possibly TRBD1 on 6 matching bases. V was pared by 2 bases and J by 3 bases, with 16 bases between. There are 16 residues in the CDR3. Germline lookup yields CDR1 SGHTA and CDR2 FQGNSA. DNA of the CDR3: TGTGCCAGCAGCTTAAGGGGGGGACCGGGGTACACTGAAGCTTTCTTT. Protein: CASSLRGGPGYTEAFF.

The chain uses TRBV29-1 and TRBJ2-5; D might be TRBD1 (5 bases). Trimming removed 4 bases from V and 5 bases from J, with 14 bases in between. Germline lookup yields CDR1 SQVTM and CDR2 ANQGSEA. The CDR3 consists of 13 residues. As DNA, the CDR3 is TGCAGCGTTGTCGGCAGGGTTGGGGAGACCCAGTACTTC. Translation gives CSVVGRVGETQYF. The full variable domain, with the rest looked up from reference TRBV29-1 and TRBJ2-5, is SAVISQKPSRDICQRGTSLTIQCQVDSQVTMMFWYRQQPGQSLTLIATANQGSEATYESGFVIDKFPISRPNLTFSTLTVSNMSPEDSSIYLCSVVGRVGETQYFGPGTRLLVL.

The chain is built from TRBV15 and TRBJ2-7; no definite D call. The V end lost 0 bases, the J end lost 1 base, and 10 bases lay between the germline ends. CDR3 length: 15 residues. Germline loops: CDR1 LNHNV, CDR2 YYDKDF (reference sequence). The CDR3 sequence is CATSRDRVESYEQYF. For the CDR3, the DNA is TGTGCCACCAGCAGAGATCGGGTGGAATCCTACGAGCAGTACTTC.

In this sample, this clonotype turned up a few times. The rearrangement links TRBV10-3 to TRBJ2-5; 9 bases fit TRBD2. Germline V gene data show CDR1 as ENHRY and CDR2 as SYGVKD. This CDR3 contains 14 residues. Germline trimming cut 4 bases from V and 5 bases from J; bases unmatched to any gene: 5. Here the CDR3 reads CAISAASGAETQYF. CDR3 nucleotide sequence: TGTGCCATCAGTGCGGCTAGCGGGGCTGAGACCCAGTACTTC.

This rearrangement joins TRBV5-1 to TRBJ2-5, with D maybe TRBD2 (6 bases). Trimming left V 4 bases short and J 2 bases short, with 12 bases between. Germline V lookup: CDR1 SGHRS, CDR2 YFSETQ. The CDR3 is 14 amino acids. In nucleotides, the CDR3 is TGCGCCAGCAGCGGAGGGACGCATCAAGAGACCCAGTACTTC. Translating it yields CASSGGTHQETQYF.

The rearrangement uses TRBV6-1 and TRBJ2-7; 9 positions match TRBD1. Germline values: CDR1 MNHNS, CDR2 SASEGT. The CDR3 extends over 14 amino acids. Losses at the gene ends were 7 bases for V and 5 bases for J; bases not matched to a gene: 9. The CDR3 loop reads CASTLGTGNHEQYF. CDR3 nucleotides: TGTGCCAGCACCCTCGGGACAGGGAACCACGAGCAGTACTTC.

The chain recombines TRBV19 with TRBJ2-1; 11 bases map to TRBD1. CDR1 and CDR2 from the germline V gene are LNHDA and SQIVND (reference sequence). The junction had 16 bases not matched to a gene; V was cut back by 7 bases and J by 5 bases. The CDR3 is 18 residues long. The CDR3 DNA reads TGTGCCAGTATTCCGACCTGGACAGGGGGCCGGTCCCACAATGAGCAGTTCTTC. The encoded protein is CASIPTWTGGRSHNEQFF.

This clonotype occurred a few times. The rearrangement joins TRBV4-1 to TRBJ1-5; TRBD1 might be the D (6 bases). Per germline, CDR1 MGHRA and CDR2 YSYEKL. The V and J ends lost 0 bases and 7 bases respectively, with 10 bases between them. CDR3 length: 14 residues. The CDR3 DNA follows: TGCGCCAGCAGCCAAGAAACAGGGTTGCAGCCCCAGCATTTT. Its protein product is CASSQETGLQPQHF.

This chain connects TRBV5-1 to TRBJ2-5, with D tentatively TRBD2 (5 bases). The V gene lost 6 bases and the J gene lost 4 bases, with 13 bases spanning the gap. The CDR3 has 13 residues. The germline gives CDR1 SGHRS, CDR2 YFSETQ. Here the CDR3 DNA reads TGCGCCAGCACTACTGTGAGCGGAGAGACCCAGTACTTC. This encodes CASTTVSGETQYF.

The chain joins TRBV20-1 to TRBJ1-2; D is ambiguous. CDR3 size: 14 residues. The germline V gene encodes CDR1 DFQATT and CDR2 SNEGSKA (reference sequence). V shed 3 bases and J shed 0 bases, with 11 bases lying between them. CDR3 in amino acids: CSARTSASNYGYTF. The CDR3 DNA sequence: TGCAGTGCTAGGACATCCGCCTCTAACTATGGCTACACCTTC.

The rearrangement links TRBV4-1 to TRBJ1-6; the D is unclear. The V gene's germline CDR1 is MGHRA and CDR2 YSYEKL. The germline V and J ends were trimmed by 4 bases and 10 bases, with 14 bases remaining between them. The CDR3 sequence is 14 residues long. In DNA, the CDR3 is TGCGCCAGCAGCCTAGATAGTTTTGGATCACCCCTCCACTTT. Its protein is CASSLDSFGSPLHF.

The chain uses TRBV12-3 or TRBV12-4 and TRBJ1-2, with a possible D match to TRBD1 (5 bases). The CDR3 is 14 residues long. Trimming shortened V by 6 bases and J by 7 bases, and 18 bases separated the two germline ends. CDR3 loop: CASRTQAGFGGYTF. In DNA, the CDR3 is TGTGCCAGCAGAACACAGGCCGGGTTCGGTGGCTACACCTTC.

This clonotype was observed a handful of times. This sequence joins TRBV29-1 and TRBJ2-7, with 9 nucleotides matching TRBD1. This CDR3 region has 14 residues. CDR1 is SQVTM, CDR2 ANQGSEA, per germline. Trimming removed 6 bases from V and 2 bases from J; junction bases left unmatched: 8. The CDR3 DNA sequence: TGCAGCGTCAGACAGGGGGGCCCGCCCTACGAGCAGTACTTC. Translation: CSVRQGGPPYEQYF.

The genes are TRBV28 and TRBJ2-5; D gene ambiguous. CDR1 and CDR2 (germline): MDHEN, SYDVKM. The CDR3 is made up of 15 amino acids. V dropped 4 bases and J dropped 5 bases, with 17 bases sitting between them. CDR3 DNA: TGTGCCAGCAGTTCAGCTTGGGCCTCTAGGGAGACCCAGTACTTC. Translation: CASSSAWASRETQYF.

The chain recombines TRBV12-3 or TRBV12-4 with TRBJ1-1; D is unresolved. CDR3 length: 13 amino acids. Between the trimmed V and J ends, which lost 6 bases and 1 base, there was a span of 9 bases. This CDR3 reads CASRPGKNTEAFF. The CDR3 bases are TGTGCCAGCAGGCCGGGCAAGAACACTGAAGCTTTCTTT.

The chain is built from TRBV11-2 and TRBJ1-2; D remains unclear. Germline loops: CDR1 SGHAT, CDR2 FQNNGV. Trimming pared 6 bases from V and 6 bases from J, leaving 26 bases between. The CDR3 totals 17 residues. The CDR3 here is CASSPTNSVAAADGYTF. CDR3 nucleotides: TGTGCCAGCAGTCCCACCAACTCGGTTGCAGCTGCTGATGGCTACACCTTC.